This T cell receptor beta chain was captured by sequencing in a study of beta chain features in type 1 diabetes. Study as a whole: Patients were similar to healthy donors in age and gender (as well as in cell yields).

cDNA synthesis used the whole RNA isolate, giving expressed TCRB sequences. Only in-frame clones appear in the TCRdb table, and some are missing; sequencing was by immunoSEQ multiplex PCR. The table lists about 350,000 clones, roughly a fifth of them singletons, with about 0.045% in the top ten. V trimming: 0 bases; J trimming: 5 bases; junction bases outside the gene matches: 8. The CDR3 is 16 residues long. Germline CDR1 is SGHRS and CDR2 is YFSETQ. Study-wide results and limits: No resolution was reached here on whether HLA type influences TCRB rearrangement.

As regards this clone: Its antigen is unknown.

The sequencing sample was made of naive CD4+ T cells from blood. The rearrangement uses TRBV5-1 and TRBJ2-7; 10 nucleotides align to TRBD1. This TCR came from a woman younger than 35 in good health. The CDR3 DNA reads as TGCGCCAGCAGCTTGGGGGCCCGGGACAGGGGCGACGAGCAGTACTTC. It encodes CASSLGARDRGDEQYF.